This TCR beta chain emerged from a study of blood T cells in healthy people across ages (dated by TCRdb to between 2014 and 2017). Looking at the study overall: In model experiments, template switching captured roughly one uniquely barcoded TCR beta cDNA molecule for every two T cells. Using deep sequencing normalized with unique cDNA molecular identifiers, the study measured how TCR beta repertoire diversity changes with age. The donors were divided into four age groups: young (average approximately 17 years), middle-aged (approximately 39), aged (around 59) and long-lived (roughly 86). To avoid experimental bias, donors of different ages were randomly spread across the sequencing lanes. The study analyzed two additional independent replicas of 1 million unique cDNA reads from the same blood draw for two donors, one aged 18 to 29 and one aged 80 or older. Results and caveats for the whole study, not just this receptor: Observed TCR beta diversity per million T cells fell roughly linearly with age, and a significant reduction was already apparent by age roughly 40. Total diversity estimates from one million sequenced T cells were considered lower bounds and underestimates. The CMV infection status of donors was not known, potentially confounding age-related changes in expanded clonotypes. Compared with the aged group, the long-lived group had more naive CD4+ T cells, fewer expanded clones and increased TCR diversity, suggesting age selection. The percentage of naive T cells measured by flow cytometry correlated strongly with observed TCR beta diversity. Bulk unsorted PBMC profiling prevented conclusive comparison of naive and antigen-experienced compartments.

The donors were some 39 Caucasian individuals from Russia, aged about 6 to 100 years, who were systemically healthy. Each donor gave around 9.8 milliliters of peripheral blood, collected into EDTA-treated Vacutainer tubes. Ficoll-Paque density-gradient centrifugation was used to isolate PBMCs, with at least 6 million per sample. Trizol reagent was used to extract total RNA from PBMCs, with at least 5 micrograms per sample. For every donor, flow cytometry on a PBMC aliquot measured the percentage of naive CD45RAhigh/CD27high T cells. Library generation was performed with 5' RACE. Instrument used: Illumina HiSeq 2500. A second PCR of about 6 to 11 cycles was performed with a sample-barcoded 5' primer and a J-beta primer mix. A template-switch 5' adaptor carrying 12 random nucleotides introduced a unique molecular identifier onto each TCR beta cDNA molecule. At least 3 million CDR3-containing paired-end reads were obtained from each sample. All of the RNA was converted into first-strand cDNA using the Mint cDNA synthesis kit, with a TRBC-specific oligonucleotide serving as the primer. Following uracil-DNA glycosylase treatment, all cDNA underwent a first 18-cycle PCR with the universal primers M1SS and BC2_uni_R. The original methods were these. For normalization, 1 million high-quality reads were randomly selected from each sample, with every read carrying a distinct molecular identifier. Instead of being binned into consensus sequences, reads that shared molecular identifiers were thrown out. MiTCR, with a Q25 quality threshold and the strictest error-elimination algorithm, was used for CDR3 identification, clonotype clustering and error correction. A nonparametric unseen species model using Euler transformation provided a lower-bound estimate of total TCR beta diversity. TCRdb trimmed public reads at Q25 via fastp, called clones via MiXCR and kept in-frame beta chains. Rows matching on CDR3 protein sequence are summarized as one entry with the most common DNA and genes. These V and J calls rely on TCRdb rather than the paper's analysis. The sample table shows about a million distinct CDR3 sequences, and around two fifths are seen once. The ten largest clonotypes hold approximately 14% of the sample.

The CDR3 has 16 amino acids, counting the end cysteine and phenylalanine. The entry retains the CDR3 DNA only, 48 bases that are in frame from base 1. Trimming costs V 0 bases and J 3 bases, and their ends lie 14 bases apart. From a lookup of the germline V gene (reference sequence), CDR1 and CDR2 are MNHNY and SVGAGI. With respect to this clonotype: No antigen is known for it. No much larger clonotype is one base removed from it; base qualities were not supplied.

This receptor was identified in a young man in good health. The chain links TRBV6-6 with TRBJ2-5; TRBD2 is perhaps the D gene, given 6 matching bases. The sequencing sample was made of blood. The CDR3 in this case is CASSYSPASEEETQYF. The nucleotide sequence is TGTGCCAGCAGTTACTCACCGGCTAGCGAGGAAGAGACCCAGTACTTC.